What follows are 16 T cell receptor beta chains derived from one specimen sequenced in a study of blood T cells in healthy people across ages. Alongside a J-beta primer mix, a sample-barcoded 5' primer served in a second PCR lasting 7 to 11 cycles. TCRdb re-derived calls from the 5' RACE reads in MiXCR, one entry per CDR3 protein. The sample records 600,000 to 850,000 distinct CDR3 sequences, roughly 41% being singletons. Input material: blood. These receptors originate from a woman aged 55-75 years in good health.

This chain uses TRBV5-1 with TRBJ2-1; the match to TRBD1 covers 8 bases. This CDR3 has 16 amino acids. V gave up 2 bases and J gave up 2 bases; unmatched junction bases: 6. Germline V gives CDR1 SGHRS, CDR2 YFSETQ. The CDR3 region is CASSFQRQGPYNEQFF. The DNA of the CDR3 is TGCGCCAGCAGCTTCCAGAGACAGGGGCCCTACAATGAGCAGTTCTTC.

This clonotype was detected only a few times. The chain links TRBV7-9 to TRBJ2-7, with unresolved D. This CDR3 comprises 11 residues. Germline V CDR1 and CDR2: SEHNR, FQNEAQ (reference sequence). V shed 7 bases and J shed 8 bases, with 12 bases lying between them. CDR3 residues: CASTPRLKQYF. The CDR3, as DNA: TGTGCCAGCACCCCCCGATTGAAGCAGTACTTC.

This clonotype was counted a few times. The gene calls are TRBV7-2 and TRBJ1-1; 9 bases fit TRBD1. Germline loops: CDR1 SGHTA, CDR2 FQGNSA. The CDR3 loop spans 13 amino acids. J was trimmed by 3 bases and V by 7 bases; bases with no gene match: 3. The CDR3 bases are TGTGCCAGCAAGGGACAGGGTCACACTGAAGCTTTCTTT. The encoded protein is CASKGQGHTEAFF.

This clonotype showed up just a few times. DNA of the CDR3: TGCGCCAGCAGCCAAGGACAGGGCGCGGGTTCACCCCTCCACTTT. Its translation: CASSQGQGAGSPLHF. The chain couples TRBV4-1 to TRBJ1-6, with TRBD1 matching over 7 bases. The CDR3 runs 15 residues. The V gene's germline CDR1 is MGHRA and CDR2 YSYEKL. J was trimmed by 9 bases and V by 1 base; bases with no gene match: 6.

The rearrangement joins TRBV20-1 to TRBJ2-7, with 14 bases fitting TRBD2. Judging by the DNA end, TRBJ2-5 fits better; the J call may be wrong. The V gene's germline CDR1 is DFQATT and CDR2 SNEGSKA (reference sequence). There are 17 residues in the CDR3. The CDR3 here is CSATSSPGLAGVQTQYF. In DNA form, the CDR3 reads TGCAGTGCTACCTCCTCCCCGGGACTAGCGGGGGTCCAGACCCAGTACTTC.

This clonotype was found many times. The V gene is TRBV7-9, the J gene TRBJ1-4, with TRBD1 matching over 9 bases. CDR1 is SEHNR, CDR2 FQNEAQ, per germline (reference sequence). The ends lost 5 bases at V and 4 bases at J; junction bases unmatched: 5. This CDR3 has 15 residues. CDR3 region: CASSPGQGNNEKLFF. In DNA form, the CDR3 reads TGTGCCAGCAGCCCGGGACAGGGAAATAATGAAAAACTGTTTTTT.

This clonotype was picked up a small number of times. The chain links TRBV2 to TRBJ2-7, with D unresolved. CDR3 size: 11 residues. V was pared by 10 bases and J by 3 bases, with 10 bases between. Per the germline V gene, CDR1 is SNHLY and CDR2 is FYNNEI. The chain's CDR3 is CATGSDYEQYF. The DNA of the CDR3 is TGTGCCACCGGGTCGGACTACGAGCAGTACTTC. Full variable domain (missing parts from reference TRBV2 and TRBJ2-7): EPEVTQTPSHQVTQMGQEVILRCVPISNHLYFYWYRQILGQKVEFLVSFYNNEISEKSEIFDDQFSVERPDGSNFTLKIRSTKLEDSAMYFCATGSDYEQYFGPGTRLTVT.

The chain uses TRBV20-1 and TRBJ1-4; D is undetermined. V gave up 5 bases and J gave up 12 bases, with 10 bases separating them. Germline V CDR1 and CDR2: DFQATT, SNEGSKA (reference sequence). The CDR3 has 10 amino acids. CDR3 loop: CSAGPSELFF. The CDR3 coding sequence is TGCAGTGCTGGCCCGTCGGAACTGTTTTTT.

The chain recombines TRBV27 with TRBJ1-5, with 7 bases lining up with TRBD1. Trimming took 0 bases from V and 5 from J; bases not matched to a gene: 4. This CDR3 region has 15 residues. In germline, CDR1 is MNHEY, CDR2 SMNVEV (reference sequence). This chain's CDR3 is CASSLSGQWDQPQHF. For the CDR3, the DNA is TGTGCCAGCAGTTTATCGGGACAGTGGGATCAGCCCCAGCATTTT.

This chain joins TRBV6-1 and TRBJ2-7, with 9 nucleotides matching TRBD1. With 8 bases clipped from V and 7 bases from J, the junction kept 12 bases outside the gene matches. The CDR3 length is 14 residues. In germline, CDR1 is MNHNS, CDR2 SASEGT. As DNA, the CDR3 is TGTGCCAGCGAGACAGGGGGGCTTAATACGGAGCAGTACTTC. As protein: CASETGGLNTEQYF.

The V gene is TRBV2, the J gene TRBJ1-2, with 7 nucleotides matching TRBD1. Germline V gene data show CDR1 as SNHLY and CDR2 as FYNNEI. The junction had 6 bases not matched to a gene; V was cut back by 1 base and J by 4 bases. The CDR3 covers 15 residues. The CDR3 region is CASSEVGGGVYGYTF. CDR3 bases: TGTGCCAGCAGTGAAGTAGGAGGGGGCGTCTATGGCTACACCTTC.

Regarding this clonotype: At one end, the junction sequence differs from germline, possibly due to a read error. The genes are TRBV9 and TRBJ2-5; TRBD2 aligns across 11 bases. From germline, CDR1 is SGDLS and CDR2 YYNGEE. The CDR3 is 16 residues long. CDR3 in DNA: TGTGCCGGCAGCGCCCTAGCGGGGGGTCACCAAGAGACCCAGTACTTC. It encodes CAGSALAGGHQETQYF.

The chain is built from TRBV6-5 and TRBJ2-5, with TRBD2 matching 11 bases. Germline CDR1 is MNHEY and CDR2 is SVGAGI. This CDR3 region has 14 residues. V shed 7 bases, J shed 1 base, and the junction held 2 bases outside the gene matches. CDR3 protein: CASKTSGGQETQYF. The CDR3 DNA reads as TGTGCCAGCAAAACTAGCGGGGGCCAAGAGACCCAGTACTTC.

This clonotype showed up just once. V and J are TRBV28 and TRBJ2-1; maybe TRBD2 (6 bases). CDR1 is MDHEN, CDR2 SYDVKM, per germline. The germline V and J ends were trimmed by 6 bases and 8 bases, with 20 bases remaining between them. CDR3 length: 15 amino acids. This CDR3 reads CASSGGAGSRDEQFF. As DNA, the CDR3 is TGTGCCAGCAGCGGTGGGGCCGGGAGTAGGGATGAGCAGTTCTTC.

This clonotype was picked up one time. Just one base apart from a much larger clone, this may be a read error. This chain connects TRBV28 to TRBJ1-5, with no clear D. The length of the CDR3 is 15 residues. Germline V gives CDR1 MDHEN, CDR2 SYDVKM. The V end was cut by 9 bases, the J end by 5 bases, with 20 bases between. CDR3 sequence reads: CASLSEGVSDQPQHF. CDR3 nucleotides: TGTGCCAGTTTATCAGAGGGTGTATCGGATCAGCCCCAGCATTTT. The entire variable domain, with the rest obtained from reference TRBV28 and TRBJ1-5, is as follows: DVKVTQSSRYLVKRTGEKVFLECVQDMDHENMFWYRQDPGLGLRLIYFSYDVKMKEKGDIPEGYSVSREKKERFSLILESASTNQTSMYLCASLSEGVSDQPQHFGDGTRLSIL.

The rearrangement links TRBV7-9 to TRBJ2-3, with D uncertain. The V and J ends lost 8 bases and 0 bases respectively, with 12 bases between them. The CDR3 consists of 14 residues. Germline values: CDR1 SEHNR, CDR2 FQNEAQ (reference sequence). CDR3 sequence: CASGAWTSTDTQYF. In DNA, the CDR3 is TGTGCCAGCGGCGCATGGACCAGCACAGATACGCAGTATTTT.